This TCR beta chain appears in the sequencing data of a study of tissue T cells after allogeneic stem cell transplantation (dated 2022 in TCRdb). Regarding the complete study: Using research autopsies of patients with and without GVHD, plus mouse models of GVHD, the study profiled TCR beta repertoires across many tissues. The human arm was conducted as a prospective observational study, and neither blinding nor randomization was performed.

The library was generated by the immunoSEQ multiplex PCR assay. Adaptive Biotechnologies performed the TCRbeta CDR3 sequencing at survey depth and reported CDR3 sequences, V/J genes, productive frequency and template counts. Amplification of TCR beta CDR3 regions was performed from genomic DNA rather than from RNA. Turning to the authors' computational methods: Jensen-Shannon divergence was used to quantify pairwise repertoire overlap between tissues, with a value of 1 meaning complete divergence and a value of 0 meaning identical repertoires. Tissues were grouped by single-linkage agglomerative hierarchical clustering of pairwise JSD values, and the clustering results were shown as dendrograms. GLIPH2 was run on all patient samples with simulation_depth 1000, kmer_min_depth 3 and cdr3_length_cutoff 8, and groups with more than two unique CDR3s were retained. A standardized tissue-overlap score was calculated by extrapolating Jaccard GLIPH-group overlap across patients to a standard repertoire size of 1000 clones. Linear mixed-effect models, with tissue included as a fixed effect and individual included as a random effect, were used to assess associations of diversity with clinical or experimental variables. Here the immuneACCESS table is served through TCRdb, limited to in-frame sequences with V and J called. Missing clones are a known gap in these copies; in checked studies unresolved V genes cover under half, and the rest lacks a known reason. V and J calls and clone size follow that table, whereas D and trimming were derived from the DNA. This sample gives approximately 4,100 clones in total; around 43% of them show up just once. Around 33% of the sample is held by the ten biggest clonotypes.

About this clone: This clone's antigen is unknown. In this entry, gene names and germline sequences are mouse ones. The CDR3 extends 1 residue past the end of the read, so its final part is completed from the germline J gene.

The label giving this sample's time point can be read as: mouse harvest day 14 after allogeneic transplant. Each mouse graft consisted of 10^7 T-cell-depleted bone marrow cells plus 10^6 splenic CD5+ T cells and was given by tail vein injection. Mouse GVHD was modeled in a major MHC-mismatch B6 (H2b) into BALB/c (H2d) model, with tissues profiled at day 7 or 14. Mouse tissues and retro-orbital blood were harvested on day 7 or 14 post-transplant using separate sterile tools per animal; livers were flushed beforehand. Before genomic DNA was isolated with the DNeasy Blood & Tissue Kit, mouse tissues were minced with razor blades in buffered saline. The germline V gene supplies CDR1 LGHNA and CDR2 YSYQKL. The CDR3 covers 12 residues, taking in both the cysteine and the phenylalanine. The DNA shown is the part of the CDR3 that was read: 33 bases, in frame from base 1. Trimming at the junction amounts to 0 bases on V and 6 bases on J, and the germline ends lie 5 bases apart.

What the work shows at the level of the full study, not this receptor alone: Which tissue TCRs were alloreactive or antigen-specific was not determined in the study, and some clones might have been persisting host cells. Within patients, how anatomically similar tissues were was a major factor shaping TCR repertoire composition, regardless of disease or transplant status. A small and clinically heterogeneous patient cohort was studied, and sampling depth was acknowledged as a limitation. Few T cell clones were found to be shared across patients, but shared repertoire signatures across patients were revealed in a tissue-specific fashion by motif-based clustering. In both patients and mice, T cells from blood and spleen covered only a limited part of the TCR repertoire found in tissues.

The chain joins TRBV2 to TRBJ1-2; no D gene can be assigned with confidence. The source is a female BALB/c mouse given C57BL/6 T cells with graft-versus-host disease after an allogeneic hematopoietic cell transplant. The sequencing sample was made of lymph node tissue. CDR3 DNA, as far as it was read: TGTGCCAGCAGCCAAGACCGGGCCGACTACACC. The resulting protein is CASSQDRADYT. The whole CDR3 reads CASSQDRADYTF.